This is a list of T cell receptor beta chains from one sample in a study of shared clonotypes between healthy human individuals. This table comes from immunoSEQ multiplex PCR, and its TCRdb copy is limited to in-frame clones, with some not included. The sample lists 950,000 to 1,300,000 clones; about 75% were seen once. The sequenced material came from memory CD4+ T cells sorted from blood. The receptors were sampled from a man between 18 and 35 years old in good health. Each CDR3 is given with its conserved first and last residue. The order of the fields is CDR3 DNA, CDR3 protein, D gene, J gene, clone size, V gene. The D gene is left open where the match is weak. Rows may omit the clone size; those that give it use once, few, many or a size class.

CDR3 DNA: TGTGCCAGCAGTTTGGGACAGGGTGCCAACGTCCTGACTTTC; CDR3 protein: CASSLGQGANVLTF; D gene: TRBD1; J gene: TRBJ2-6; clone size: -; V gene: TRBV28
CDR3 DNA: TGTGCCAGCAGCGGACTAGCGGGAATAGGGAACACCGGGGAGCTGTTTTTT; CDR3 protein: CASSGLAGIGNTGELFF; D gene: TRBD2; J gene: TRBJ2-2; clone size: -; V gene: TRBV5-4
CDR3 DNA: TGTGCCAGCAGCCTGCAAGACAGGTTGAACACTGAAGCTTTCTTT; CDR3 protein: CASSLQDRLNTEAFF; D gene: -; J gene: TRBJ1-1; clone size: many; V gene: TRBV7-9
CDR3 DNA: TGTGCCAGCAGTAAACTAGCGGGGGTCAATGAGCAGTTCTTC; CDR3 protein: CASSKLAGVNEQFF; D gene: TRBD2; J gene: TRBJ2-1; clone size: -; V gene: TRBV7-6
CDR3 DNA: TGTGCCAGCAGGACCGGACAGGGGGCACGGCCCCTCCACTTT; CDR3 protein: CASRTGQGARPLHF; D gene: TRBD1; J gene: TRBJ1-6; clone size: -; V gene: TRBV28
CDR3 DNA: TGCGCCAACCGAGCGGCCGTCTCTAGCACAGATACGCAGTATTTT; CDR3 protein: CANRAAVSSTDTQYF; D gene: -; J gene: TRBJ2-3; clone size: -; V gene: TRBV10-1
CDR3 DNA: TGCGCCAGCAGCCATCCTGCGGCCCAGGGGGAAAAACTGTTTTTT; CDR3 protein: CASSHPAAQGEKLFF; D gene: -; J gene: TRBJ1-4; clone size: -; V gene: TRBV4-1
CDR3 DNA: TGTGCCAGCGCGGGAGGGACCGAATATAATTCACCCCTCCACTTT; CDR3 protein: CASAGGTEYNSPLHF; D gene: -; J gene: TRBJ1-6; clone size: -; V gene: TRBV9
CDR3 DNA: TGCGCCAGCAGCCTGGATAAGGGAAGAGGCTACACCTTC; CDR3 protein: CASSLDKGRGYTF; D gene: -; J gene: TRBJ1-2; clone size: -; V gene: TRBV10-1
CDR3 DNA: TGCAGCGTAGACTCACTAGCGGGGAGGGAGACCCAGTACTTC; CDR3 protein: CSVDSLAGRETQYF; D gene: TRBD2; J gene: TRBJ2-5; clone size: -; V gene: TRBV29-1
CDR3 DNA: TGTGCCATCAGTGAGTCCACTAGCGGGGGAGACTACGAGCAGTACTTC; CDR3 protein: CAISESTSGGDYEQYF; D gene: TRBD2; J gene: TRBJ2-7; clone size: -; V gene: TRBV10-3
CDR3 DNA: TGCGCCAGCAGCTTGTTGCAGGGGGGGACTGAAGCTTTCTTT; CDR3 protein: CASSLLQGGTEAFF; D gene: TRBD1; J gene: TRBJ1-1; clone size: -; V gene: TRBV5-1
CDR3 DNA: TGTGCCAGCAGCTTAGTGGGGGGCGGAGGGACAGATACGCAGTATTTT; CDR3 protein: CASSLVGGGGTDTQYF; D gene: -; J gene: TRBJ2-3; clone size: few; V gene: TRBV7-9
CDR3 DNA: TGTGCCAGCAGCTTAGACGGCCATCCAGCGAGGAACTACGAGCAGTACTTC; CDR3 protein: CASSLDGHPARNYEQYF; D gene: -; J gene: TRBJ2-7; clone size: -; V gene: TRBV7-2
CDR3 DNA: TGTGCCAGCAGCTTGGGGTATAGCGGATCCTACGAGCAGTACTTC; CDR3 protein: CASSLGYSGSYEQYF; D gene: -; J gene: TRBJ2-7; clone size: -; V gene: TRBV7-2
CDR3 DNA: TGTGCCAGCAGTGAAAGGGGCCTCGCTGAAGCTTTCTTT; CDR3 protein: CASSERGLAEAFF; D gene: -; J gene: TRBJ1-1; clone size: -; V gene: TRBV6-1
CDR3 DNA: TGTGCCAGCAGCCTCCGCGATGGGGAGCTGTTTTTT; CDR3 protein: CASSLRDGELFF; D gene: -; J gene: TRBJ2-2; clone size: -; V gene: TRBV13
CDR3 DNA: TGTGCCAGCTCACCAGTCTTCGCGGGAGGTGAGACCCAGTACTTC; CDR3 protein: CASSPVFAGGETQYF; D gene: TRBD2; J gene: TRBJ2-5; clone size: -; V gene: TRBV18
CDR3 DNA: TGTGCCAGCAGTGAATCCCCCTCGTTTGTCGGAAAACTGTTTTTT; CDR3 protein: CASSESPSFVGKLFF; D gene: -; J gene: TRBJ1-4; clone size: -; V gene: TRBV2